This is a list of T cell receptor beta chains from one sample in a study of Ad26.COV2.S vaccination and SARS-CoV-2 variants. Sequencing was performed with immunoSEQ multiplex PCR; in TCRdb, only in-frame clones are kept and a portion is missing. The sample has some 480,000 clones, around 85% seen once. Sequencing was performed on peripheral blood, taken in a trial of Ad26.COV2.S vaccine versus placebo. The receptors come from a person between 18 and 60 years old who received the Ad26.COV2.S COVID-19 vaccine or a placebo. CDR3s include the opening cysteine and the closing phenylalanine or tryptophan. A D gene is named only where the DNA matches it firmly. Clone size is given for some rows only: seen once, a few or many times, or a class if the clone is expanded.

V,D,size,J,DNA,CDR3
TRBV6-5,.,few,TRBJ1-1,TGTGCCAGCAGTTCCACATACAGGGACCTGAACACTGAAGCTTTCTTT,CASSSTYRDLNTEAFF
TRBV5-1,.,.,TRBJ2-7,TGCGCCAGCAGCTTGGTAGGTGGGGCCTACGAGCAGTACTTC,CASSLVGGAYEQYF
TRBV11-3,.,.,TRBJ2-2,TGTGCCAGCAGCTTAGCGGATACCGGGGAGCTGTTTTTT,CASSLADTGELFF
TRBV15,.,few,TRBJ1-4,TGTGCCACCAGCAGAGATCTGTCCCCCAATGAAAAACTGTTTTTT,CATSRDLSPNEKLFF
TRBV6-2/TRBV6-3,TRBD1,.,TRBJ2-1,TGTGCCAGCAGCGGGACAGGCCACAATGAGCAGTTCTTC,CASSGTGHNEQFF
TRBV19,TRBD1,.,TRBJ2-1,TGTGCCAGTAACCCGGGACAGGGGATGTCCTACAATGAGCAGTTCTTC,CASNPGQGMSYNEQFF
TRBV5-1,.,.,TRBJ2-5,TGCGCCAGCAGCCCTTCTCCGGGAGCAGAGACCCAGTACTTC,CASSPSPGAETQYF
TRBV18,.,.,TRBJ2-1,TGTGCCAGCTCACCACGGGGGGACTCCTACAATGAGCAGTTCTTC,CASSPRGDSYNEQFF
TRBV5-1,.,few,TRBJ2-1,TGCGCCAGCAGCTTGAACCAGGGCTACAATGAGCAGTTCTTC,CASSLNQGYNEQFF
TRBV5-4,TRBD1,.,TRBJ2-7,TGTGCCAGCAGCTTGGGACAGGGGGACTACGAGCAGTACTTC,CASSLGQGDYEQYF
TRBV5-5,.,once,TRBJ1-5,TGTGCCAGCAGCCGCCAGGGTAGCAATCAGCCCCAGCATTTT,CASSRQGSNQPQHF
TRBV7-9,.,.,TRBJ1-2,TGTGCCAGCAGCCAGACAGGACTCGGCTACACCTTC,CASSQTGLGYTF
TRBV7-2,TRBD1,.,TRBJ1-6,TGTGCCAGCGGCCGCGGGACAGGGTTGCGTAACAATTCACCCCTCCACTTT,CASGRGTGLRNNSPLHF
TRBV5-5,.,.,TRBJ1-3,TGTGCCAGCAGCTTAACAGGGAGCTCTGGAAACACCATATATTTT,CASSLTGSSGNTIYF
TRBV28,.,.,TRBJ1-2,TGTGCCAGCAGCTCTTATGGCCCGGGGGGCTACACCTTC,CASSSYGPGGYTF
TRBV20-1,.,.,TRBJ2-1,TGCAGTGCTAGTCTTACTGTAAGCTCCTACAATGAGCAGTTCTTC,CSASLTVSSYNEQFF
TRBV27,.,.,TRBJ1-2,TGTGCCAGCGGGGCGGGGGGCATCTATGGCTACACCTTC,CASGAGGIYGYTF
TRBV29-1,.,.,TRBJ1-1,TGCAGCGTTGAAGGTGCGGGGGGTAGCACTGAAGCTTTCTTT,CSVEGAGGSTEAFF
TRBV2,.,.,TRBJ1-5,TGTGCCAGCAGTGGGGGCAGGGGCAATCAGCCCCAGCATTTT,CASSGGRGNQPQHF
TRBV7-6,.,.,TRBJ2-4,TGTGCCAGCAGCTTACAGGGAGTGGAAAACATTCAGTACTTC,CASSLQGVENIQYF
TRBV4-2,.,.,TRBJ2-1,TGTGCCAGCAGCCAAGAGGCTGAGCAGTTCTTC,CASSQEAEQFF
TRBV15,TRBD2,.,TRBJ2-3,TGTGCCACCAGCAGAGAAGCGGGAGAATCAGATACGCAGTATTTT,CATSREAGESDTQYF
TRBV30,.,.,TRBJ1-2,TGTGCCTGGACGGGCTTTGACTATGGCTACACCTTC,CAWTGFDYGYTF
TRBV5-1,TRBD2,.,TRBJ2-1,TGCGCCAGCGTTCGGGGGACTAGCGATAATGAGCAGTTCTTC,CASVRGTSDNEQFF
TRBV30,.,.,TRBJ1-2,TGTGCCTGGAGTGTATCCAGTCCCTATGGCTACACCTTC,CAWSVSSPYGYTF
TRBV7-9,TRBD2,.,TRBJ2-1,TGTGCCAGCAGCTGGGACCCACCTAGCTTAGCGGGAGGGCTGAATGAGCAGTTCTTC,CASSWDPPSLAGGLNEQFF
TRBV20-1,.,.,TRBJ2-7,TGCAGTGCGCGACCAGGGAGCGAGCAGTACTTC,CSARPGSEQYF
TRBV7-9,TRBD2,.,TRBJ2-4,TGTGCCAGCAGCCCCGGGACTAGCGGAAGGAACATTCAGTACTTC,CASSPGTSGRNIQYF
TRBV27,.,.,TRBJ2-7,TGTGCCAGCAGTGTACAGGGCTTCGACGAGCAGTACTTC,CASSVQGFDEQYF
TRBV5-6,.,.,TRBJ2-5,TGTGCCAGCAGCTCAGGACTCTGGGGCAGGGAGACCCAGTACTTC,CASSSGLWGRETQYF
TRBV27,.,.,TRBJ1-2,TGTGCCAGCAGTCCACTGGACGGAATTAACTATGGCTACACCTTC,CASSPLDGINYGYTF
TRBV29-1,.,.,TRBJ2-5,TGCAGCGCCACAGGGGAGGGGGTTGAGACCCAGTACTTC,CSATGEGVETQYF
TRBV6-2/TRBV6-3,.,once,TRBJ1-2,TGTGCCAGCAGTGCACAGGGTTTAATGGGAAGAAGGGCCTGGGACTATGGCTACACCTTC,CASSAQGLMGRRAWDYGYTF
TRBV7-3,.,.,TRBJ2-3,TGTGCCAGCGGGCCTGCCGGACGGGGCACAGATACGCAGTATTTT,CASGPAGRGTDTQYF
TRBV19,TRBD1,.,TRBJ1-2,TGTGCCAGCGCCCGGGACAGTAACTATGGCTACACCTTC,CASARDSNYGYTF
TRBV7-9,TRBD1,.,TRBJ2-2,TGTGCCAGCAGCTTATGGACAGGGAGCACCGGGGAGCTGTTTTTT,CASSLWTGSTGELFF
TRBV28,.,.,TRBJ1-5,TGTGCCAGCAGTCCCCAAGAAGGTAGTGGCAATCAGCCCCAGCATTTT,CASSPQEGSGNQPQHF